This T cell receptor beta chain derives from a study of cytomegalovirus exposure and HLA in healthy donors (dated 2017 in TCRdb). With respect to the entire study: According to an earlier analysis of a few hundred of the donors, about 179 million T cells yielded 120 million or so unique TCR beta sequences and 276 Gb of sequence data. An early release that covered more than 550 HLA-typed donors contained 250 to 350 gigabases of sequencing data and approximately 85 million unique TCR sequences. The genetic ancestry cluster associated with self-reported Caucasian donors included about 81% of the approximately 410 genotyped donors. The study aimed to test whether cataloging public T cell receptors could reveal signatures of past pathogen exposure. The study profiled the T cell repertoires of about 720 subjects by immunosequencing and related them to cytomegalovirus serostatus. Along with the roughly 610-subject first cohort, a separate validation cohort of some 130 different subjects was used. High-throughput TCR immunosequencing, statistical association of individual TCRs with disease status, and machine learning were combined to predict cytomegalovirus infection status. In a later analysis, previously published TCR beta repertoires from 666 donors were re-analyzed and high-resolution HLA genotyping was added so that TCR occurrence patterns could be studied. The later analysis used no new phenotypic data to find candidate immune exposures, relying instead on TCR beta sequences and their occurrence across donors. An earlier analysis of 587 of the donors applied high-throughput TCR beta sequencing to assess whether each TCR beta V gene segment acted as functional or pseudogenic. Donor age, sex, ethnicity and CMV serostatus were compiled alongside the repertoire data. In a later genetic analysis, genome-wide SNP genotypes for about 55% of the roughly 700 donors were used, and that subset was treated as a discovery cohort. Every repertoire in the discovery cohort had been generated on one and the same sequencing platform. Class I and class II HLA loci were covered by the typing at four-digit resolution. The number of typed donors differed by locus: roughly 620-640 for A, B, C, DRB1 and DQB1; 500 to 550 for DQA1; some 590 for DPA1; and 400 to 480 for DPB1. Because of strong linkage in the cohort, five DR-DQ haplotypes were treated as single units for association and clustering. Among some 400 genotyped donors of the cohort, an average of roughly 230,000 unique TCR beta nucleotide sequences was sequenced per donor, of which about 18% were non-productive. General findings and caveats noted by the study authors: A further reported finding was that TCR beta sequences accurately predicted the HLA-A and HLA-B alleles for most subjects in the first cohort. The classifier was reported to diagnose cytomegalovirus status with high specificity and sensitivity in both the original cohort and the validation cohort. A later analysis found that HLA-associated TCR beta chains were more clonally expanded and had lower generation probabilities than equally common non-associated chains. In a later analysis, most CMV-associated TCR beta chains were found to appear HLA-restricted, with HLA associations seemingly driven largely by CMV exposure. Some IMGT-functional V segments, including TRBV6-2 and TRBV6-3, could not be told apart with the 87-base-pair reads, so those segments were excluded. In a later genetic analysis, fewer N-insertions in productive TCRs were reported among donors in an Asian-associated ancestry cluster than the approximately 710-donor mean. In an earlier analysis of some 540 of the donors, most TCR beta V segments appeared in productive rearrangements about 87% or about 30% of the time, broadly matching IMGT annotations. A later analysis associated 15,000 to 20,000 TCR beta sequences with specific HLA alleles at a false discovery rate of 0.05. A cluster of highly shared sequence variants was judged likely to represent a technical artifact of the sequencing pipeline. Because counts were too low, roughly 16 rarely observed V segments, including chromosome 9 orphons, were excluded from the earlier analysis of fewer than 650 of the donors. Because HLA typing was unavailable for some donors at each locus, only the typed subset was used in association tests. Sequencing depth was assumed to be roughly uniform across donors in the presence/absence analyses, though that assumption may not hold. An association between a missense DCLRE1C variant and V-gene and J-gene trimming of TCR beta chains was found in a later genetic analysis and replicated in an independent cohort. In the study, 164 TCR beta chains were listed as associated with cytomegalovirus. CMV serostatus was the only immune exposure information available for the cohort. Three of the identified cytomegalovirus-associated TCR beta chains were confirmed in vitro to be specific for cytomegalovirus antigens. According to a later analysis, TCR association rates differed among HLA loci, with DRB1 alleles showing the most associated TCRs and HLA-C alleles showing the fewest. Strong co-occurrence of HLA alleles, especially DR and DQ, made assigning TCR associations to individual alleles difficult. The cohort was sequenced for TCR beta chains only, and without alpha or paired-chain data the features that could be detected were limited. Several of the top co-occurrence clusters appeared to be linked to parvovirus B19, influenza, CMV and Epstein-Barr virus, according to a later analysis. Most TCR sequences were observed very rarely across donors, whereas some public TCRs were present in many individuals. The authors suggested that the approach could potentially be extended to other disease states and immunological phenotypes. Linkage disequilibrium might explain the correlated functional status among segregating V segments, but an unknown experimental factor could not be ruled out.

The library was prepared using the immunoSEQ multiplex PCR assay. A mixture of 60 forward primers for TCR Vbeta segments and 13 reverse primers for TCR Jbeta segments was used in the multiplex PCR. Amplification of the CDR3 region of rearranged TCR beta genes was performed with a multiplex PCR assay on genomic DNA. On the Illumina HiSeq System, the amplified TCR beta libraries were sequenced as 87-base-pair reads. On the authors' methods: A later analysis tallied about 77 million unique TCR beta chains across the roughly 610 repertoires, and some 10 million of those chains were shared by two or more donors. Raw reads were error-corrected and collapsed into unique sequences with a nearest-neighbor algorithm that merged closely related sequences to remove PCR and sequencing errors. V, D and J gene segments were assigned by aligning CDR3 sequences to IMGT reference sequences. For a sequence to be retained, a match of at least six nucleotides was required to both a V gene segment and a J gene segment. A rearrangement was called productive if the CDR3 had no stop codons and remained in frame with V and J, and every other rearrangement was called non-productive. CDR3 was defined by IMGT convention, running from the second conserved V-encoded cysteine to the conserved J-encoded phenylalanine. In an earlier analysis of around 570 of the donors, sequences lacking an unambiguous match to a single V gene segment were excluded. An earlier analysis of approximately 590 of the donors classified V segments as functional when productive rearrangements were above 56.7% and as segregating when the standard deviation between donors was above 5%. To diagnose cytomegalovirus status from the catalog of TCR beta chain sequences, a statistical classification framework was built. In a later analysis, V and J genes were assigned by comparing TCR nucleotide sequences against IMGT/GENE-DB human TR gene sequences. In a later analysis, CDR3 sequences and most-parsimonious VDJ recombination scenarios were assigned using the TCRdist pipeline. In a later analysis, every TCR beta chain was defined by the combination of its CDR3 amino acid sequence and its V-gene family, and reads without a unique V-gene family were dropped. A later analysis removed over 500 highly shared, low-generation-probability nucleotide sequences to deal with suspected cross-contamination and a sequencing artifact. In a later analysis, a clonal expansion index was calculated for each public chain from normalized within-repertoire ranks of inferred template counts. Generation probabilities in a later analysis came from a VDJ recombination model fitted to out-of-frame rearrangements, and those results were checked against IGoR. In a later analysis, TCR-TCR, TCR-HLA and TCR-CMV co-occurrence was scored with hypergeometric tests, and a repertoire-size bias correction was applied to TCR pairs. A later analysis estimated false discovery rates by permuting HLA or CMV assignments 20 times. In a later analysis, co-occurring TCRs were grouped using DBSCAN, with TCRdist sequence similarity added in when clustering inside HLA-allele-positive subsets. Repertoires with fewer than 30,000 or more than 120,000 public chains, plus five repertoires with anomalous nucleotide sharing, were excluded from co-occurrence clustering. Here the immuneACCESS table is served through TCRdb, limited to in-frame sequences with V and J called. Missing clones are a known gap in these copies; in checked studies unresolved V genes cover under half, and the rest lacks a known reason. V, J and clone size are those of that table, while D and trimming were read from the DNA. Recorded for this sample are 100,000 to 150,000 clones; 83% of them occurred a single time. The top ten hold about 3.5% of the sample.

For CDR1 and CDR2, the germline V gene (reference sequence) lists MNHNY and SVGAGI. V trim: 5 bases; J trim: 5 bases; unmatched bases: 10. The CDR3 covers 15 residues, taking in both the cysteine and the phenylalanine. The retained sequence is limited to the CDR3, 45 bases, with the frame set at the first base. The cohort consisted of approximately 670 healthy bone marrow donors. At the time of sampling, every cohort member was nominally healthy, though immune exposures that went unrecorded were likely present. The donor was CMV seropositive and belonged to the group of more than 250 seropositive cohort members. A peripheral blood sample was provided by each donor, and peripheral blood mononuclear cells were used for TCR beta sequencing. Genomic DNA was extracted from the blood cell samples with the Qiagen DNeasy Blood Extraction Kit. With regard to this clone: It has no known antigen specificity. Per-nucleotide qualities are absent, and no much larger clonotype sits a single base away.

The source is a woman in her 40s in good health and CMV-seropositive. Sequencing was carried out using PBMCs. Rearrangement joined TRBV6-6 to TRBJ1-1, and 8 junctional nucleotides match TRBD1. The CDR3 protein: CASSDNRGFWTEAFF. The sequenced DNA is TGTGCCAGCAGTGATAACAGGGGGTTTTGGACTGAAGCTTTCTTT.